The clone carrying this TCR beta chain was detected ten times or more. What it recognizes is unknown. The source of the sample is a study of early T cells in non-severe SARS-CoV-2 infection. As for the study in general: It was bulk RNA from unsorted whole blood that was sequenced, and the chains were unpaired.

Trimming took 0 bases from V and 8 from J, leaving 14 bases between them. The germline V gene encodes CDR1 SGHRS and CDR2 YFSETQ. CDR3 length: 14 amino acids. Unique molecular identifiers were added to individual cDNA molecules. MiXCR, applied by TCRdb to the 5' RACE reads, yields one record per CDR3 protein. The data show some 77,000 distinct CDR3 sequences, 5% seen once. Study-wide results and caveats: VDJdb matching, biased toward anti-spike CD8 responses, missed private and CD4 specificities.

Sequencing used whole blood, obtained at baseline. The TCR was taken from an adult who was a healthcare worker with PCR-confirmed SARS-CoV-2 infection or an uninfected control (not recorded which). The chain is built from TRBV5-1 and TRBJ1-2; D is uncertain. The chain's CDR3 is CASSLESTTGGYTF. CDR3 nucleotides: TGCGCCAGCAGCTTGGAATCCACGACGGGCGGCTACACCTTC.